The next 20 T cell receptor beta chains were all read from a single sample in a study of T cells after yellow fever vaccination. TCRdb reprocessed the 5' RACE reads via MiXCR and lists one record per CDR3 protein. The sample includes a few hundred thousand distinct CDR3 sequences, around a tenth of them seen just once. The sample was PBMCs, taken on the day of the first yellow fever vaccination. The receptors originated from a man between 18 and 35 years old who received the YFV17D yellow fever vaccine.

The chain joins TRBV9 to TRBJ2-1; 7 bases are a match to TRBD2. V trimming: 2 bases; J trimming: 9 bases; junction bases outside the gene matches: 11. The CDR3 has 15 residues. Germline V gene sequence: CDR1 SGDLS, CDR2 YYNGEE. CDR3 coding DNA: TGTGCCAGCAGCGTGGGTTTGGCGGGGGAGGGTGAGCAGTTCTTC. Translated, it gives CASSVGLAGEGEQFF.

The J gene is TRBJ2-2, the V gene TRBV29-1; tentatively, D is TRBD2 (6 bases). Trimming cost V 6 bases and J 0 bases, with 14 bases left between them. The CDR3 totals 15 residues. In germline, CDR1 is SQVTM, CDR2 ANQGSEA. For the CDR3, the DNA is TGCAGCGTAGGCTTCGGCGGGGCGAACACCGGGGAGCTGTTTTTT. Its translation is CSVGFGGANTGELFF.

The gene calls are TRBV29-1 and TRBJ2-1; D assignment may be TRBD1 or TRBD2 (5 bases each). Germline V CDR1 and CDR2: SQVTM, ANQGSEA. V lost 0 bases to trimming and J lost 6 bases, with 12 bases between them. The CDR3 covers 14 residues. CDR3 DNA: TGCAGCGTTGAAGATCGACCGGGGCGCAATGAGCAGTTCTTC. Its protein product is CSVEDRPGRNEQFF.

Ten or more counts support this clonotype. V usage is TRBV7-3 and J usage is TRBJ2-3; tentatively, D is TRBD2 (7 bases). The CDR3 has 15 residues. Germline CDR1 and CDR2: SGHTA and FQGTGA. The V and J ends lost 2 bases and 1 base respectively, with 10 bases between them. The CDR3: CASSLYGGRTDTQYF. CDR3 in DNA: TGTGCCAGCAGCTTATACGGGGGGCGCACAGATACGCAGTATTTT.

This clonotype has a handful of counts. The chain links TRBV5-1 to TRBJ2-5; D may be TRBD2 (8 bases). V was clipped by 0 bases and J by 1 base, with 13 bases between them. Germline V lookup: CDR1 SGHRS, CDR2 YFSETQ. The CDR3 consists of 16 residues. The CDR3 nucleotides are TGCGCCAGCAGCTTGGCCAGGGGGACTAGCCAAGAGACCCAGTACTTC. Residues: CASSLARGTSQETQYF.

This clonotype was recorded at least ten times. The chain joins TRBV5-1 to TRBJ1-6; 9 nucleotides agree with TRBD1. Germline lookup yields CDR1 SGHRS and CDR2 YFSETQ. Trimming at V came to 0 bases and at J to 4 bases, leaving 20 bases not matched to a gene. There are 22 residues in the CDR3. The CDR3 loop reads CASSLESPGQGIRGLYNSPLHF. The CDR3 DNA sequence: TGCGCCAGCAGCTTGGAATCTCCAGGACAGGGGATTCGGGGCCTTTATAATTCACCCCTCCACTTT.

This chain's CDR3 is CASSFGTGDQPQHF. Here the CDR3 DNA reads TGTGCCAGCAGCTTCGGGACAGGGGATCAGCCCCAGCATTTT. The chain couples TRBV9 to TRBJ1-5; 10 bases align to TRBD1. The V gene's germline CDR1 is SGDLS and CDR2 YYNGEE. Losses at the gene ends were 4 bases for V and 5 bases for J; bases not matched to a gene: 3. The CDR3 sequence is 14 residues long.

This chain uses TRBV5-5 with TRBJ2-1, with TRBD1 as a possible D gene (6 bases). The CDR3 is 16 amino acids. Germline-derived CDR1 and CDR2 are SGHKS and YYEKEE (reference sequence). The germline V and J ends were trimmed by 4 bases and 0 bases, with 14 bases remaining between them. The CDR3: CASSPTGHSSYNEQFF. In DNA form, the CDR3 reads TGTGCCAGCAGCCCTACGGGACACAGCTCCTACAATGAGCAGTTCTTC.

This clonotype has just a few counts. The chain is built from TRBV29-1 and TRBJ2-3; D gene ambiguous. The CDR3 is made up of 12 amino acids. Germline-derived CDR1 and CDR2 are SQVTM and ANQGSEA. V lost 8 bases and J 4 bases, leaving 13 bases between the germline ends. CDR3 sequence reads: CSPRLAADTQYF. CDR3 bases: TGCAGCCCCCGTCTGGCCGCAGATACGCAGTATTTT.

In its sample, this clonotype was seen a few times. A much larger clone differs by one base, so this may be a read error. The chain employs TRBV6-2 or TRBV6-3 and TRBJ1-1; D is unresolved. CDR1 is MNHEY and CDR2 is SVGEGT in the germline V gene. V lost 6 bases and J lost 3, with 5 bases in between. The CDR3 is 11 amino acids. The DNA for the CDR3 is TGTGCCAGCAGCGAATACACTGAAGCTTTCTTT. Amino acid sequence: CASSEYTEAFF.

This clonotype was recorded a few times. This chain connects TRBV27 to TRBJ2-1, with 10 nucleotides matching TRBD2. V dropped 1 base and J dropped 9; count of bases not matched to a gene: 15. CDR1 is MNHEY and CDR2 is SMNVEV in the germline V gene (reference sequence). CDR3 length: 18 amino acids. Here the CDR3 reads CASSLYLPSGGASVEQFF. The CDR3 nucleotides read TGTGCCAGCAGTTTATACCTACCCAGCGGGGGGGCGTCGGTTGAGCAGTTCTTC.

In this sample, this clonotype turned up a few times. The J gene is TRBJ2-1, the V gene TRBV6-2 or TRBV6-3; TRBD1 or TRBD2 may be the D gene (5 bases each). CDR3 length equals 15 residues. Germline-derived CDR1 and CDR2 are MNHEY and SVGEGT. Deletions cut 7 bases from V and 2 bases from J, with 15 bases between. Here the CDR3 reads CASTLRGVPYNEQFF. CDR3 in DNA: TGTGCCAGCACCCTGAGAGGGGTACCCTACAATGAGCAGTTCTTC.

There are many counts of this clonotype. The CDR3 loop is CASRGWNTEAFF. DNA of the CDR3: TGTGCCAGCCGAGGGTGGAACACTGAAGCTTTCTTT. The J gene is TRBJ1-1, the V gene TRBV12-3 or TRBV12-4; D gene uncertain. The CDR3 covers 12 residues. Deletions cut 8 bases from V and 1 base from J, with 8 bases between.

Written as DNA, the CDR3 is TGTGCCAGCGGGACAGGGGGCGGGGAGACCCAGTACTTC. Its translation is CASGTGGGETQYF. The chain joins TRBV10-3 to TRBJ2-5; the match to TRBD1 covers 12 bases. The CDR3 has 13 residues. J gave up 5 bases and V 10 bases, and 5 bases lay outside the gene matches. Germline V CDR1 and CDR2: ENHRY, SYGVKD.

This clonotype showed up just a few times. The CDR3: CASRFQGGETQYF. The CDR3 DNA follows: TGTGCCAGCAGATTCCAGGGAGGGGAGACCCAGTACTTC. This sequence joins TRBV6-1 and TRBJ2-5, with 7 bases matching TRBD2. J was trimmed by 5 bases and V by 6 bases; bases with no gene match: 6. The CDR3 length is 13 residues. Per the germline V gene, CDR1 is MNHNS and CDR2 is SASEGT.

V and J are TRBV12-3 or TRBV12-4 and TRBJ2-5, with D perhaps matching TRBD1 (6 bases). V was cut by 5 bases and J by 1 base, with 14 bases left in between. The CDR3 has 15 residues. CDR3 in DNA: TGTGCCAGCAGTCCACGTGCAGGGGTCCAAGAGACCCAGTACTTC. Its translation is CASSPRAGVQETQYF.

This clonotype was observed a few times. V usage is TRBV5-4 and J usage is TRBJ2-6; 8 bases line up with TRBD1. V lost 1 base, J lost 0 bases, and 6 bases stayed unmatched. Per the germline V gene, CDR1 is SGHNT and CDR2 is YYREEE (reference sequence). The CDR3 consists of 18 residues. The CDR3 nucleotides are TGTGCCAGCAGCTTGCCACAGGGGGTTCGCTCTGGGGCCAACGTCCTGACTTTC. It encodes CASSLPQGVRSGANVLTF. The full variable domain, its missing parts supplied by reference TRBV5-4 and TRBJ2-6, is ETGVTQSPTHLIKTRGQQVTLRCSSQSGHNTVSWYQQALGQGPQFIFQYYREEENGRGNFPPRFSGLQFPNYSSELNVNALELDDSALYLCASSLPQGVRSGANVLTFGAGSRLTVL.

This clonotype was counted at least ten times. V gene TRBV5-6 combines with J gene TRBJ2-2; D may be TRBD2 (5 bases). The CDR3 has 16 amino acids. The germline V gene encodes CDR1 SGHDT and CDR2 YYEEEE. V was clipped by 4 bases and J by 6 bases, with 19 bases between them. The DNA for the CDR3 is TGTGCCAGCAGCGCGCTGGGAGAGAGTTTGTCCGGGGAGCTGTTTTTT. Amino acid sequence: CASSALGESLSGELFF.

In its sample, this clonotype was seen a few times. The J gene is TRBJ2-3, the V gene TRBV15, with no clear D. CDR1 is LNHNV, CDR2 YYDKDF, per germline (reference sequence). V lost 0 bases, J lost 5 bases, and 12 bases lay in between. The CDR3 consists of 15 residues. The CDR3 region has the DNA TGTGCCACCAGCAGAGATCAGAGAGAGATAGATACGCAGTATTTT. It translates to CATSRDQREIDTQYF. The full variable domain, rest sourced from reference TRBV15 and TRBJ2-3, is DAMVIQNPRYQVTQFGKPVTLSCSQTLNHNVMYWYQQKSSQAPKLLFHYYDKDFNNEADTPDNFQSRRPNTSFCFLDIRSPGLGDTAMYLCATSRDQREIDTQYFGPGTRLTVL.

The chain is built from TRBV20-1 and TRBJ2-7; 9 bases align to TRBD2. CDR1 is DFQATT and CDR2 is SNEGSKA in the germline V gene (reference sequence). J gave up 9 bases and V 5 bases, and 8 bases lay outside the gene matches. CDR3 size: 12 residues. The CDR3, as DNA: TGCAGTGCTGGCGGGGGGGGGCTCGGGCAGTACTTC. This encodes CSAGGGGLGQYF.